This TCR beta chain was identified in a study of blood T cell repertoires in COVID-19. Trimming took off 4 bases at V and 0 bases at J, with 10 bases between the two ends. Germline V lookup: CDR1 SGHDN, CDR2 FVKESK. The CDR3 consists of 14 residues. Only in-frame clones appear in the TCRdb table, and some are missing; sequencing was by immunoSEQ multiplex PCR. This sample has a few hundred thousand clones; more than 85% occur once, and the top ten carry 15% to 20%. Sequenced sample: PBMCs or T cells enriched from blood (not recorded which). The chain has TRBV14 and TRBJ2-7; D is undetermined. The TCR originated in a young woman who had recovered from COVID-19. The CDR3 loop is CASSPLAVSYEQYF. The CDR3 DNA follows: TGTGCCAGCAGCCCCCTGGCAGTCTCCTACGAGCAGTACTTC.